This TCR beta chain originates from a study of blood T cell repertoires in COVID-19. In the study overall: Donors in the United States, Italy and Spain gave samples during acute or convalescent COVID-19. In each case, the material was cDNA or gDNA derived from T cells, B-cell-depleted T cells, or PBMCs.

There are a few counts of this clone. The CDR3 has 14 amino acids. Germline-derived CDR1 and CDR2 are SGHTS and YDEGEE. The trim removed 4 bases at V and 10 bases at J, leaving 13 bases unmatched. As handled by the study authors: Using reference gene primer amplification, nucleated cell counts were estimated. Method: immunoSEQ multiplex PCR; TCRdb's copy keeps in-frame clones and lacks some. V, J and clone size were drawn from that table, and D and trimming were deduced from the DNA. Found here are 180,000 or so clones, 75% to 90% of them singletons; the top ten hold around 7%. The sequence was obtained from a man aged 35 to 55 with acute or convalescent COVID-19. Material: peripheral blood. The chain employs TRBV5-8 and TRBJ1-1, with TRBD1 identical over 7 bases. CDR3 sequence (DNA): TGTGCCAGCAGCCACAGGACAGGTGTCGGAGGAGCTTTCTTT. It translates to CASSHRTGVGGAFF.